One sample yielded the 19 T cell receptor beta chains listed below, sequenced in a study of control samples from healthy donors and cancer patients. Generated by immunoSEQ multiplex PCR, the TCRdb table keeps only in-frame clones and is missing some. This table has tens of thousands of clones, over 75% appearing once. The source material was blood. All receptors derive from a man aged 35-49 years in good health.

The chain carries TRBV30 and TRBJ1-5; D ambiguous. Germline V CDR1 and CDR2: GTSNPN, SVGIG (reference sequence). The CDR3 length is 15 residues. V was trimmed by 1 base and J by 2 bases, leaving 12 bases between them. The CDR3, as DNA: TGTGCCTGGAGTGATTTTGGTAACGGCAATCAGCCCCAGCATTTT. Its translation: CAWSDFGNGNQPQHF.

The gene calls are TRBV5-4 and TRBJ2-1, with 8 bases lining up with TRBD2. The germline V gene encodes CDR1 SGHNT and CDR2 YYREEE (reference sequence). V trimming: 0 bases; J trimming: 6 bases; junction bases outside the gene matches: 2. The CDR3 totals 14 residues. The CDR3 protein is CASSLVLAANEQFF. The CDR3, as DNA: TGTGCCAGCAGCTTGGTACTAGCGGCCAATGAGCAGTTCTTC.

This chain joins TRBV5-4 and TRBJ2-3, with no clear D. The CDR3 loop spans 13 amino acids. Trimming removed 4 bases from V and 4 bases from J, with 10 bases in between. Germline CDR1 is SGHNT and CDR2 is YYREEE (reference sequence). CDR3 nucleotide sequence: TGTGCCAGCAGCCTCACTACCGCAGATACGCAGTATTTT. Its translation is CASSLTTADTQYF. Complete variable domain (other parts from reference TRBV5-4 and TRBJ2-3): ETGVTQSPTHLIKTRGQQVTLRCSSQSGHNTVSWYQQALGQGPQFIFQYYREEENGRGNFPPRFSGLQFPNYSSELNVNALELDDSALYLCASSLTTADTQYFGPGTRLTVL.

The chain uses TRBV7-9 and TRBJ2-1; D gene ambiguous. Germline V gene data show CDR1 as SEHNR and CDR2 as FQNEAQ (reference sequence). V lost 1 base to trimming and J lost 10 bases, with 8 bases between them. The CDR3 runs to 12 residues. CDR3 loop: CASSLVPLEQFF. CDR3 nucleotide sequence: TGTGCCAGCAGCTTAGTTCCGCTCGAGCAGTTCTTC. Combining the CDR3 with reference TRBV7-9 and TRBJ2-1 gives the whole variable domain DTGVSQNPRHKITKRGQNVTFRCDPISEHNRLYWYRQTLGQGPEFLTYFQNEAQLEKSRLLSDRFSAERPKGSFSTLEIQRTEQGDSAMYLCASSLVPLEQFFGPGTRLTVL.

The CDR3 DNA reads as TGTGCCAGCAGCCAAGAGCTATCAGAACCCGAGCAGTACTTC. Amino acid sequence: CASSQELSEPEQYF. The chain couples TRBV4-2 to TRBJ2-7; D not certain. V was trimmed by 0 bases and J by 6 bases, leaving 12 bases between them. The CDR3 runs 14 residues. The germline CDR1 and CDR2 sequences are LGHNA and YNFKEQ.

The chain combines TRBV5-4 with TRBJ1-1; D not resolved. The CDR3 spans 13 residues. CDR1 is SGHNT and CDR2 is YYREEE in the germline V gene (reference sequence). V lost 7 bases and J 4 bases, leaving 14 bases between the germline ends. The DNA for the CDR3 is TGTGCCAGCCTAGGGCCGAAGAGCACTGAAGCTTTCTTT. Its translation is CASLGPKSTEAFF.

The rearrangement links TRBV5-1 to TRBJ1-2; 8 bases fit TRBD1. The CDR3 totals 15 residues. Losses at the gene ends were 4 bases for V and 6 bases for J; bases not matched to a gene: 11. CDR1 and CDR2 (germline): SGHRS, YFSETQ. The CDR3: CASSPQPDRVDGYTF. CDR3 sequence (DNA): TGCGCCAGCAGCCCCCAACCGGACAGGGTGGATGGCTACACCTTC.

This clone was found once. This chain links TRBV12-3 or TRBV12-4 with TRBJ1-6; D uncertain. Trimming took off 6 bases at V and 8 bases at J, with 8 bases between the two ends. There are 12 residues in the CDR3. The CDR3 DNA is TGTGCCAGCAGGCAAGGCGATTCACCCCTCCACTTT. Its protein is CASRQGDSPLHF.

The V call is TRBV5-1, the J call TRBJ2-5; no definite D call. V gave up 0 bases and J gave up 5 bases, with 8 bases separating them. The CDR3 is 13 residues long. Looked up from germline, CDR1 is SGHRS and CDR2 is YFSETQ. CDR3 sequence reads: CASSLVVSETQYF. DNA for the CDR3: TGCGCCAGCAGCTTGGTTGTGAGTGAGACCCAGTACTTC.

V usage is TRBV10-3 and J usage is TRBJ2-7; 7 bases align to TRBD2. V dropped 4 bases and J dropped 0; count of bases not matched to a gene: 6. The CDR3 totals 15 residues. CDR1 is ENHRY, CDR2 SYGVKD, per germline. The CDR3 loop reads CAISAGGRSSYEQYF. In nucleotides, the CDR3 is TGTGCCATCAGTGCTGGCGGGAGAAGCTCCTACGAGCAGTACTTC.

The CDR3 DNA follows: TGTGCCAGCAGCGTGGGGCAAGAGACCCAGTACTTC. This sequence encodes CASSVGQETQYF. The V call is TRBV7-9, the J call TRBJ2-5; D call uncertain. The V and J ends lost 5 bases and 2 bases respectively, with 6 bases between them. Germline V gives CDR1 SEHNR, CDR2 FQNEAQ (reference sequence). The CDR3 is made up of 12 amino acids.

The table lists this clone with a count of one. V is TRBV20-1 and J is TRBJ1-1; unclear D gene. V lost 6 bases and J 2 bases, leaving 7 bases between the germline ends. This CDR3 is 11 amino acids long. Per germline, CDR1 DFQATT and CDR2 SNEGSKA (reference sequence). CDR3 sequence reads: CSAPGNTEAFF. CDR3 bases: TGCAGTGCGCCGGGTAACACTGAAGCTTTCTTT.

The chain carries TRBV19 and TRBJ2-1; 7 bases agree with TRBD2. The germline V gene encodes CDR1 LNHDA and CDR2 SQIVND (reference sequence). V shed 3 bases and J 0 bases; nucleotides not matched to a gene: 2. This CDR3 has 15 amino acids. The CDR3 region is CASSIGRSSYNEQFF. Here the CDR3 DNA reads TGTGCCAGTAGTATCGGGAGGAGCTCCTACAATGAGCAGTTCTTC.

The V call is TRBV11-2, the J call TRBJ1-6; a weak D match, TRBD1 (5 bases). Trimming stripped 1 base from V and 0 bases from J, with 7 bases between. Germline V lookup: CDR1 SGHAT, CDR2 FQNNGV. This CDR3 is 16 amino acids long. CDR3 in DNA: TGTGCCAGCAGCTTAGCAGGGCGCTCCTATAATTCACCCCTCCACTTT. It encodes CASSLAGRSYNSPLHF.

V and J are TRBV19 and TRBJ1-2, with D hard to call. V was pared by 6 bases and J by 4 bases, with 9 bases between. The length of the CDR3 is 12 residues. Germline CDR1 and CDR2: LNHDA and SQIVND (reference sequence). CDR3 amino acids: CASSPLGYGYTF. DNA for the CDR3: TGTGCCAGTAGCCCACTTGGCTATGGCTACACCTTC.

CDR3 DNA: TGTGCCAAGAGCGGGGGGCCCCACAATGAGCAGTTCTTC. As protein: CAKSGGPHNEQFF. The V and J genes are TRBV24-1 and TRBJ2-1; 9 nucleotides agree with TRBD2. In germline, CDR1 is KGHDR, CDR2 SFDVKD. V lost 11 bases to trimming and J lost 5 bases; unmatched junction nucleotides: 6. The CDR3 spans 13 residues.

This sequence joins TRBV19 and TRBJ1-4; D is perhaps TRBD1 (5 bases). Trimming stripped 7 bases from V and 0 bases from J, with 15 bases between. Germline lookup yields CDR1 LNHDA and CDR2 SQIVND (reference sequence). CDR3 length: 16 amino acids. This chain's CDR3 is CASKRTGTATNEKLFF. In nucleotides, the CDR3 is TGTGCCAGTAAGAGGACCGGGACTGCAACTAATGAAAAACTGTTTTTT.

CDR3 sequence: CASSLSSSGGAGNEQFF. The CDR3 nucleotides read TGTGCCAGCAGTCTTTCCTCTAGCGGGGGGGCCGGGAATGAGCAGTTCTTC. The chain combines TRBV7-2 with TRBJ2-1, with 12 bases that match TRBD2. The CDR3 length is 17 residues. CDR1 SGHTA and CDR2 FQGNSA come from the germline V gene. V trimming: 6 bases; J trimming: 7 bases; junction bases outside the gene matches: 13.

The chain combines TRBV10-3 with TRBJ2-2, with 10 bases fitting TRBD2. This CDR3 comprises 14 residues. The V and J ends lost 6 bases and 5 bases, in that order; junction bases with no gene match: 3. Looked up from germline, CDR1 is ENHRY and CDR2 is SYGVKD. The chain's CDR3 is CAISSGRETGELFF. Written as DNA, the CDR3 is TGTGCCATCAGCAGCGGGAGGGAGACCGGGGAGCTGTTTTTT.